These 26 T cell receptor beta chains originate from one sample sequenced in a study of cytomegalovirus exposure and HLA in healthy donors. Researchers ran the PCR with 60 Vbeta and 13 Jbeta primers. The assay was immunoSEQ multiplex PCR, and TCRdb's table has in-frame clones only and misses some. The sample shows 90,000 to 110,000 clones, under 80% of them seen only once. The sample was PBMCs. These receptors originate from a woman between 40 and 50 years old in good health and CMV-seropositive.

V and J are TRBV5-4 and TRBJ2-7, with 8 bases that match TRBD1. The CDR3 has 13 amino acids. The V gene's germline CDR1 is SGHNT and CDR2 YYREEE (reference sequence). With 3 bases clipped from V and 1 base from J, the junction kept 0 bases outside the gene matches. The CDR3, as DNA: TGTGCCAGCAGCTGGACAGGGTCCTACGAGCAGTACTTC. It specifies CASSWTGSYEQYF.

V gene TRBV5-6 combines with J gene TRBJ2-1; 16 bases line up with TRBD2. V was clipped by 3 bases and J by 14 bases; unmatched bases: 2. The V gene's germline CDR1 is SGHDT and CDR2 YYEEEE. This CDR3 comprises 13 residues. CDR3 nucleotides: TGTGCCAGCAGCTCCGGGACTAGCGGGGGGGAGTTCTTC. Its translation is CASSSGTSGGEFF.

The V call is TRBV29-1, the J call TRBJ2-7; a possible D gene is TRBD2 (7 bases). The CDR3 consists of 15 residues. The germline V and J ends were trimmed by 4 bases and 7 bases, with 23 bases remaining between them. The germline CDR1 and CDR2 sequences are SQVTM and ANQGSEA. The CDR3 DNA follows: TGCAGCGTTGGAAGATTTAGCGGGTCCCAGGGGGAGCAGTACTTC. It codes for CSVGRFSGSQGEQYF.

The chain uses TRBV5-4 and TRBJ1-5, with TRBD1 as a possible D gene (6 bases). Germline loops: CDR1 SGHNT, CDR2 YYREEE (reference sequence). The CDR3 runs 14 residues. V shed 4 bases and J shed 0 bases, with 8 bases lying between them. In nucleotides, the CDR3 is TGTGCCAGCAGCGAAGGGGGTAGCAATCAGCCCCAGCATTTT. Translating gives CASSEGGSNQPQHF.

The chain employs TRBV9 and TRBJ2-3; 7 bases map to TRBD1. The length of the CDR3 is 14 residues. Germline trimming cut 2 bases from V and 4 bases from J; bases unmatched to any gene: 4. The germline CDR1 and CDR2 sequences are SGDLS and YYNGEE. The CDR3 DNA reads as TGTGCCAGCAGCGTTCAGACAGGGCCAGATACGCAGTATTTT. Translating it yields CASSVQTGPDTQYF.

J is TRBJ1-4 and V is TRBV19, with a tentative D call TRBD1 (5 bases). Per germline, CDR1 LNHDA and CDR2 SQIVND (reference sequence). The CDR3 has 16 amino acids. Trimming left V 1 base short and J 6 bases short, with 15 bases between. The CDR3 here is CASSIATPGYHEKLFF. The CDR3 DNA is TGTGCCAGTAGTATAGCCACCCCAGGGTACCATGAAAAACTGTTTTTT.

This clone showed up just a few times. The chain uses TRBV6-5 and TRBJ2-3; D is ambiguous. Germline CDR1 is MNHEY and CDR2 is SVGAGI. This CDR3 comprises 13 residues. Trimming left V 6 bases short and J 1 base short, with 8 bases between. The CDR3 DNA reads TGTGCCAGCAGACCCAGCGGCACAGATACGCAGTATTTT. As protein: CASRPSGTDTQYF.

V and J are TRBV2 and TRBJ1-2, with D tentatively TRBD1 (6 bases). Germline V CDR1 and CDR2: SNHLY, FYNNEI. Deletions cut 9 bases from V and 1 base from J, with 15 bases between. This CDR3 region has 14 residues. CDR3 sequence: CARKPQGFNYGYTF. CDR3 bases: TGTGCCAGGAAACCACAGGGATTTAACTATGGCTACACCTTC.

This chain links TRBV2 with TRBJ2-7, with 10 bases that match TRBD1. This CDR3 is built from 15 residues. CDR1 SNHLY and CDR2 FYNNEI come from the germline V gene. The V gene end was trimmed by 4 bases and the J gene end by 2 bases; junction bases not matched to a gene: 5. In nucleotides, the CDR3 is TGTGCCAGCAGTGGACAGGGGGCGACCGCCTACGAGCAGTACTTC. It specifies CASSGQGATAYEQYF.

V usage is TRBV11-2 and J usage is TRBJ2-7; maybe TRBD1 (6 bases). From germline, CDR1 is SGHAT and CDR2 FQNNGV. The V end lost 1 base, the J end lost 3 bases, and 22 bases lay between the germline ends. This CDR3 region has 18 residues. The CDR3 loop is CASSLGGVSGVRSYEQYF. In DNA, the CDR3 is TGTGCCAGCAGCTTAGGAGGGGTTTCAGGGGTCAGAAGCTACGAGCAGTACTTC.

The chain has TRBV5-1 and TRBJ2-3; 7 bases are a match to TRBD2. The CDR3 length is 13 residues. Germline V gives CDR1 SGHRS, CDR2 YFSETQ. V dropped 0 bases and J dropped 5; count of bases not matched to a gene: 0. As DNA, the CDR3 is TGCGCCAGCAGCTTGGAGCGGGAAGATACGCAGTATTTT. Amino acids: CASSLEREDTQYF. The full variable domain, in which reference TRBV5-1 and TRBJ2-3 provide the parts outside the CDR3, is KAGVTQTPRYLIKTRGQQVTLSCSPISGHRSVSWYQQTPGQGLQFLFEYFSETQRNKGNFPGRFSGRQFSNSRSEMNVSTLELGDSALYLCASSLEREDTQYFGPGTRLTVL.

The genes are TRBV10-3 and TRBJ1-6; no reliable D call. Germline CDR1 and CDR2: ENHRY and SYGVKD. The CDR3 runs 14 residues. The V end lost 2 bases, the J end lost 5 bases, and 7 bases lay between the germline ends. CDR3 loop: CAISETLDNSPLHF. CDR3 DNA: TGTGCCATCAGTGAGACCCTAGATAATTCACCCCTCCACTTT.

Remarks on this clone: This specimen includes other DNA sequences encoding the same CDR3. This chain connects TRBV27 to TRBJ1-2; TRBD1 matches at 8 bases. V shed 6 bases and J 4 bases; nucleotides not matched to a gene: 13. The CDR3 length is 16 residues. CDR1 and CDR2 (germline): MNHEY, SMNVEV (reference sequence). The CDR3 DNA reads TGTGCCAGCAGCCGCTACGACAGGGGTTCTATCTATGGCTACACCTTC. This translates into CASSRYDRGSIYGYTF.

The CDR3 spells CAWSTKERGPNTGELFF. DNA of the CDR3: TGTGCCTGGAGTACCAAAGAGCGGGGTCCGAACACCGGGGAGCTGTTTTTT. The V call is TRBV30, the J call TRBJ2-2; TRBD2 matches at 7 bases. The trim removed 2 bases at V and 0 bases at J, leaving 9 bases unmatched. The CDR3 loop spans 17 amino acids. Germline lookup yields CDR1 GTSNPN and CDR2 SVGIG (reference sequence).

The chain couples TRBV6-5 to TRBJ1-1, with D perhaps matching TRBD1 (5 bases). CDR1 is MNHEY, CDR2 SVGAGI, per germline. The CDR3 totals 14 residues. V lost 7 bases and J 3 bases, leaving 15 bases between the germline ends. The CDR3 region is CASNPPGRDTEAFF. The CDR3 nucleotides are TGTGCCAGCAATCCGCCAGGGAGGGACACTGAAGCTTTCTTT.

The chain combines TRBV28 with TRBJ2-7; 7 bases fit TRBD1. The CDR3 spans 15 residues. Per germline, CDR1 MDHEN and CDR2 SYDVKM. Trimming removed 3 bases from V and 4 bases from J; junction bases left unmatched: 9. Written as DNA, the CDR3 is TGTGCCAGCAGTTTTCGGGGACAGCAAGATTACGAGCAGTACTTC. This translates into CASSFRGQQDYEQYF.

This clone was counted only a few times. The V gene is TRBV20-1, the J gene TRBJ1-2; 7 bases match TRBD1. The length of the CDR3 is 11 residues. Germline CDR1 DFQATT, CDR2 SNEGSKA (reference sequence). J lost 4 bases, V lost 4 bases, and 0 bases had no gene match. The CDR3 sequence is CSATGGYGYTF. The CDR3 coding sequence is TGCAGTGCTACAGGGGGCTATGGCTACACCTTC.

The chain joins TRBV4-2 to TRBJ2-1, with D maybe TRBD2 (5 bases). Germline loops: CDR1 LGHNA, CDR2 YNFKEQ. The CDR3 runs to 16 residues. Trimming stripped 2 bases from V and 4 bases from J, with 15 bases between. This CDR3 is CASSQRYSGAYNEQFF. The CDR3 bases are TGTGCCAGCAGCCAAAGGTACAGCGGAGCTTACAATGAGCAGTTCTTC.

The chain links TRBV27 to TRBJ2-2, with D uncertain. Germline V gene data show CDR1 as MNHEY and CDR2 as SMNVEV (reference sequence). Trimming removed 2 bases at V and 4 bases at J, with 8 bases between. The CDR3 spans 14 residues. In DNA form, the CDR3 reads TGTGCCAGCAGTTTACGTAGAAGCACCGGGGAGCTGTTTTTT. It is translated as CASSLRRSTGELFF.

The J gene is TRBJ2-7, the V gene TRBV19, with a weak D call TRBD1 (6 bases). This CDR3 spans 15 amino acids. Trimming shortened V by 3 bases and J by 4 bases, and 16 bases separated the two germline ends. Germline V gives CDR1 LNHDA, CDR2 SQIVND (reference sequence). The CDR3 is CASSIIHGQLYEQYF. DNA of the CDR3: TGTGCCAGTAGTATTATTCATGGACAGCTATACGAGCAGTACTTC.

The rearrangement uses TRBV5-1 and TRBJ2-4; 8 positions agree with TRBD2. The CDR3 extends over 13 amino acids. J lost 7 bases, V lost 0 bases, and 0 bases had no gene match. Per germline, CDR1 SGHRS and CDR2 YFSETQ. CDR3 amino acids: CASSLAGGNIQYF. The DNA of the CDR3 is TGCGCCAGCAGCTTGGCGGGGGGGAACATTCAGTACTTC.

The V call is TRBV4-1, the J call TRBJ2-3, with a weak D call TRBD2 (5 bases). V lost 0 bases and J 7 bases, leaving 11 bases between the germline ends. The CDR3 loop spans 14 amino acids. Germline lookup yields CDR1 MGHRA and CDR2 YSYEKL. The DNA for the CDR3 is TGCGCCAGCAGCCAAGATCGGGGTTCCTATACGCAGTATTTT. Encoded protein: CASSQDRGSYTQYF.

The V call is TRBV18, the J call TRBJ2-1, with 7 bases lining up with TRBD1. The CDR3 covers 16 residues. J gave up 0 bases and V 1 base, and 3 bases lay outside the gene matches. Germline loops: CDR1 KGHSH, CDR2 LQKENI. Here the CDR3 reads CASSPRQGHSYNEQFF. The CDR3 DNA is TGTGCCAGCTCACCACGACAGGGACACTCCTACAATGAGCAGTTCTTC.

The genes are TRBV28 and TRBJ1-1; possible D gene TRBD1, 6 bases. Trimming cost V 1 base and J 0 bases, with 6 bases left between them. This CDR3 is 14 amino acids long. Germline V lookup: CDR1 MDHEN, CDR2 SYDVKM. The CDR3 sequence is CASSLYRVNTEAFF. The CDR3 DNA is TGTGCCAGCAGTTTATACAGGGTGAACACTGAAGCTTTCTTT.

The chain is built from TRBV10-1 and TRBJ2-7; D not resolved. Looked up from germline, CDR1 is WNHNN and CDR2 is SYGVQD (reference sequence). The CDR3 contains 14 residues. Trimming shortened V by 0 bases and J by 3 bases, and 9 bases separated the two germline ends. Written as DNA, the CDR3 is TGCGCCAGCAGTGAGTCCTCTAGGTTCTACGAGCAGTACTTC. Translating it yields CASSESSRFYEQYF.

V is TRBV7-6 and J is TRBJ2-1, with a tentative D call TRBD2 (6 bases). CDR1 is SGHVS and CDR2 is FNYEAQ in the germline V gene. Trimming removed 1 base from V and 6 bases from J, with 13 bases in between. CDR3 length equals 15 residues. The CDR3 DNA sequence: TGTGCCAGCAGCTTAGGGTGGGCTAGCGCCAATGAGCAGTTCTTC. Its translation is CASSLGWASANEQFF.